Presented here are 27 T cell receptor beta chains from one specimen sequenced in a study of OX40 agonist ivuxolimab in advanced cancers. The repertoire was sequenced with immunoSEQ multiplex PCR; TCRdb's copy has only in-frame clones and lacks some. The sample holds about 58,000 clones, around 84% seen once. The material was CD4+ or CD8+ T cells sorted from blood, obtained in a trial of the OX40 agonist ivuxolimab. These receptors were taken from an adult with an advanced solid tumor such as melanoma, head and neck, liver or kidney cancer.

The chain uses TRBV29-1 and TRBJ1-2; D gene uncertain. Germline lookup yields CDR1 SQVTM and CDR2 ANQGSEA. CDR3 length: 11 amino acids. V dropped 8 bases and J dropped 5 bases, with 12 bases sitting between them. As DNA, the CDR3 is TGCAGCTCTCAAGGTGCTTATGGCTACACCTTC. This sequence encodes CSSQGAYGYTF.

The J gene is TRBJ2-3, the V gene TRBV5-4, with TRBD1 identical over 9 bases. Germline V gene data show CDR1 as SGHNT and CDR2 as YYREEE (reference sequence). The length of the CDR3 is 16 residues. V was pared by 2 bases and J by 5 bases, with 9 bases of the junction left unmatched. The CDR3 loop reads CASSLGTGSLIDTQYF. In DNA, the CDR3 is TGTGCCAGCAGCTTAGGGACAGGGTCACTTATAGATACGCAGTATTTT.

The CDR3 protein is CASSPTTGPSGELFF. For the CDR3, the DNA is TGTGCCAGCTCACCCACGACAGGGCCCTCCGGGGAGCTGTTTTTT. The rearrangement uses TRBV18 and TRBJ2-2, with 7 bases that match TRBD1. The V and J ends lost 3 bases and 6 bases, in that order; junction bases with no gene match: 7. This CDR3 comprises 15 residues. Germline-derived CDR1 and CDR2 are KGHSH and LQKENI. The full variable domain, in which reference TRBV18 and TRBJ2-2 provide the parts outside the CDR3, is NAGVMQNPRHLVRRRGQEARLRCSPMKGHSHVYWYRQLPEEGLKFMVYLQKENIIDESGMPKERFSAEFPKEGPSILRIQQVVRGDSAAYFCASSPTTGPSGELFFGEGSRLTVL.

The chain combines TRBV19 with TRBJ1-5; a weak D match, TRBD1 (5 bases). CDR3 length: 17 amino acids. CDR1 LNHDA and CDR2 SQIVND come from the germline V gene (reference sequence). Trimming left V 4 bases short and J 1 base short, with 17 bases between. CDR3 DNA: TGTGCCAGTAGTAAGTGGGGCGGCAGGGCCAGCAATCAGCCCCAGCATTTT. This translates into CASSKWGGRASNQPQHF.

The chain carries TRBV4-1 and TRBJ1-6, with D perhaps matching TRBD1 (5 bases). V lost 6 bases and J 6 bases, leaving 12 bases between the germline ends. The CDR3 has 14 amino acids. Germline CDR1 reads MGHRA; CDR2 reads YSYEKL. In DNA form, the CDR3 reads TGCGCCAGCAGATCGGGGGGATCTAATTCACCCCTCCACTTT. This codes for CASRSGGSNSPLHF.

This clone was counted only a few times. V usage is TRBV18 and J usage is TRBJ2-2; no reliable D call. CDR1 and CDR2 from the germline V gene are KGHSH and LQKENI. This CDR3 comprises 12 residues. V lost 2 bases and J lost 7, with 5 bases in between. The chain's CDR3 is CASSPRNGELFF. CDR3 DNA: TGTGCCAGCTCACCAAGGAACGGGGAGCTGTTTTTT.

There are a few counts of this clone. This rearrangement joins TRBV14 to TRBJ1-1; possibly TRBD1 for D (5 bases). V was clipped by 0 bases and J by 5 bases, with 16 bases between them. The CDR3 sequence is 16 residues long. CDR1 and CDR2 from the germline V gene are SGHDN and FVKESK. The CDR3 region is CASSQEWRGKWTEAFF. CDR3 in DNA: TGTGCCAGCAGCCAAGAGTGGAGGGGCAAGTGGACTGAAGCTTTCTTT.

V gene TRBV6-1 combines with J gene TRBJ1-2; 7 bases match TRBD1. The CDR3 extends over 17 amino acids. J gave up 4 bases and V 3 bases, and 14 bases lay outside the gene matches. Germline V gene data show CDR1 as MNHNS and CDR2 as SASEGT. The CDR3 region has the DNA TGTGCCAGCAGTGACATTCGGACAGGCTCGTCTATCTATGGCTACACCTTC. Translation gives CASSDIRTGSSIYGYTF.

The rearrangement joins TRBV6-6 to TRBJ1-6; 8 bases are a match to TRBD1. The trim removed 5 bases at V and 9 bases at J, leaving 9 bases unmatched. CDR1 is MNHNY, CDR2 SVGAGI, per germline (reference sequence). CDR3 length: 15 amino acids. The CDR3 here is CASSGSDRVGSPLHF. Written as DNA, the CDR3 is TGTGCCAGCAGTGGCTCGGACAGGGTTGGTTCACCCCTCCACTTT.

The rearrangement joins TRBV5-5 to TRBJ1-3, with D unclear. V was clipped by 2 bases and J by 0 bases, with 21 bases between them. CDR3 length: 19 amino acids. The germline V gene has CDR1 SGHKS and CDR2 YYEKEE (reference sequence). The DNA of the CDR3 is TGTGCCAGCAGCTTCCGGGAGAGAGACCTTCAGGACTCTGGAAACACCATATATTTT. Amino acid sequence: CASSFRERDLQDSGNTIYF. Full variable domain (missing parts from reference TRBV5-5 and TRBJ1-3): DAGVTQSPTHLIKTRGQQVTLRCSPISGHKSVSWYQQVLGQGPQFIFQYYEKEERGRGNFPDRFSARQFPNYSSELNVNALLLGDSALYLCASSFRERDLQDSGNTIYFGEGSWLTVV.

V and J are TRBV11-2 and TRBJ1-5; D is ambiguous. This CDR3 region has 13 residues. Per the germline V gene, CDR1 is SGHAT and CDR2 is FQNNGV. V was shortened by 1 base and J by 2 bases, with 3 bases between the two germline ends. CDR3 in amino acids: CASSLVGNQPQHF. The CDR3 nucleotides read TGTGCCAGCAGCTTAGTGGGCAATCAGCCCCAGCATTTT.

The V gene is TRBV6-5, the J gene TRBJ1-1; possibly TRBD1 for D (5 bases). Trimming shortened V by 10 bases and J by 0 bases, and 12 bases separated the two germline ends. The germline V gene encodes CDR1 MNHEY and CDR2 SVGAGI. The length of the CDR3 is 13 residues. The CDR3 coding sequence is TGTGCCACCTGGGGGTACATGAACACTGAAGCTTTCTTT. It specifies CATWGYMNTEAFF.

The V gene is TRBV7-9, the J gene TRBJ2-1, with 10 positions matching TRBD1. Germline values: CDR1 SEHNR, CDR2 FQNEAQ (reference sequence). This CDR3 comprises 16 residues. The ends lost 0 bases at V and 8 bases at J; junction bases unmatched: 7. CDR3 coding DNA: TGTGCCAGCAGCTTAGCGGGGACAGGGGTTAAGGATGAGCAGTTCTTC. Encoded protein: CASSLAGTGVKDEQFF.

The V gene is TRBV4-1, the J gene TRBJ2-5; the match to TRBD2 covers 9 bases. V shed 4 bases, J shed 4 bases, and the junction held 10 bases outside the gene matches. The CDR3 totals 16 residues. CDR1 and CDR2 from the germline V gene are MGHRA and YSYEKL. The CDR3 spells CASSPFGGGDRETQYF. CDR3 in DNA: TGCGCCAGCAGCCCCTTTGGCGGGGGGGACCGAGAGACCCAGTACTTC.

The chain recombines TRBV7-2 with TRBJ1-1; D possibly corresponds to TRBD1 (5 bases). Germline V gene data show CDR1 as SGHTA and CDR2 as FQGNSA. Trimming pared 3 bases from V and 7 bases from J, leaving 12 bases between. The CDR3 spans 13 residues. This CDR3 is CASSFQGFGEAFF. The CDR3 coding sequence is TGTGCCAGCAGCTTTCAGGGATTTGGTGAAGCTTTCTTT.

The CDR3 loop reads CASSANSITSTGVDTQYF. The CDR3 bases are TGTGCCAGCAGCGCCAACAGTATTACTAGTACTGGCGTGGATACGCAGTATTTT. This chain uses TRBV7-8 with TRBJ2-3; D perhaps matches TRBD2 (5 bases). Looked up from germline, CDR1 is SGHVS and CDR2 is FQNEAQ. CDR3 length: 18 amino acids. Deletions cut 5 bases from V and 6 bases from J, with 27 bases between.

This chain joins TRBV7-9 and TRBJ1-6; no firm D call. The V gene's germline CDR1 is SEHNR and CDR2 FQNEAQ (reference sequence). Trimming shortened V by 1 base and J by 10 bases, and 8 bases separated the two germline ends. There are 13 residues in the CDR3. The CDR3 DNA follows: TGTGCCAGCAGCTTAGTGATGGAGTCACCCCTCCACTTT. This translates into CASSLVMESPLHF.

The chain couples TRBV5-4 to TRBJ1-2, with 9 bases that match TRBD1. The CDR3 contains 16 residues. Per germline, CDR1 SGHNT and CDR2 YYREEE (reference sequence). The V and J ends lost 1 base and 7 bases, in that order; junction bases with no gene match: 11. The CDR3 sequence is CASSLTLTGGWGGYTF. The DNA of the CDR3 is TGTGCCAGCAGCTTGACGCTTACAGGGGGCTGGGGTGGCTACACCTTC.

There are a few counts of this clone. The chain is built from TRBV20-1 and TRBJ2-3; possible D gene TRBD2, 6 bases. The CDR3 consists of 11 residues. V was trimmed by 3 bases and J by 6 bases, leaving 7 bases between them. CDR1 and CDR2 (germline): DFQATT, SNEGSKA (reference sequence). CDR3 protein: CSASRGDTQYF. CDR3 DNA sequence: TGCAGTGCTAGTCGGGGGGATACGCAGTATTTT.

The chain joins TRBV5-1 to TRBJ1-4, with a tentative D call TRBD1 (5 bases). CDR3 length equals 15 residues. V was cut by 0 bases and J by 0 bases, with 6 bases left in between. Germline loops: CDR1 SGHRS, CDR2 YFSETQ. CDR3 DNA: TGCGCCAGCAGCTTGGGGACACCAACTAATGAAAAACTGTTTTTT. It yields the protein CASSLGTPTNEKLFF.

The chain combines TRBV19 with TRBJ2-5; TRBD1 matches at 8 bases. V gave up 8 bases and J gave up 5 bases; unmatched junction bases: 10. The CDR3 extends over 14 amino acids. The germline V gene encodes CDR1 LNHDA and CDR2 SQIVND (reference sequence). CDR3 protein: CASSDRGGWETQYF. DNA of the CDR3: TGTGCCAGTTCCGACAGGGGAGGTTGGGAGACCCAGTACTTC. The whole variable domain, remainder taken from reference TRBV19 and TRBJ2-5, is DGGITQSPKYLFRKEGQNVTLSCEQNLNHDAMYWYRQDPGQGLRLIYYSQIVNDFQKGDIAEGYSVSREKKESFPLTVTSAQKNPTAFYLCASSDRGGWETQYFGPGTRLLVL.

In its sample, this clone is medium-sized. The V and J genes are TRBV25-1 and TRBJ1-4; D is perhaps TRBD1 (6 bases). The germline V gene has CDR1 MGHDK and CDR2 SYGVNS. CDR3 length: 17 amino acids. Trimming shortened V by 2 bases and J by 7 bases, and 20 bases separated the two germline ends. CDR3 nucleotides: TGTGCCAGCAGTGAAACAGGGCCGGCGAAGGTTCGTGAAAAACTGTTTTTT. Its protein product is CASSETGPAKVREKLFF.

In its sample, this clone was seen a few times. This sequence joins TRBV29-1 and TRBJ1-1, with 8 nucleotides matching TRBD1. J gave up 5 bases and V 6 bases, and 5 bases lay outside the gene matches. The CDR3 sequence is 12 residues long. Germline V gene data show CDR1 as SQVTM and CDR2 as ANQGSEA. CDR3 amino acids: CSVRTGRTEAFF. CDR3 DNA sequence: TGCAGCGTAAGGACAGGGCGGACTGAAGCTTTCTTT.

The chain's CDR3 is CASSYSGTGVGYTF. The CDR3 DNA reads TGTGCCAGCAGTTACTCCGGGACAGGGGTTGGCTACACCTTC. This chain links TRBV6-5 with TRBJ1-2; 10 nucleotides align to TRBD1. This CDR3 contains 14 residues. Germline V gene sequence: CDR1 MNHEY, CDR2 SVGAGI. Losses at the gene ends were 0 bases for V and 7 bases for J; bases not matched to a gene: 2.

The rearrangement joins TRBV2 to TRBJ2-5; a possible D gene is TRBD2 (5 bases). Germline V CDR1 and CDR2: SNHLY, FYNNEI. Trimming took 1 base from V and 1 from J, leaving 10 bases between them. The CDR3 extends over 15 amino acids. CDR3 loop: CASSEERQIQETQYF. CDR3 nucleotide sequence: TGTGCCAGCAGTGAAGAGCGGCAGATCCAAGAGACCCAGTACTTC.

This chain links TRBV18 with TRBJ2-2; TRBD1 matches 7 bases. The germline V gene encodes CDR1 KGHSH and CDR2 LQKENI. This CDR3 contains 18 residues. The V segment lost 5 bases and the J segment 1 base; nucleotides outside the gene matches: 13. Here the CDR3 reads CASSYQSFGTVNTGELFF. The CDR3 DNA reads TGTGCCAGCTCATACCAGAGTTTTGGGACAGTGAACACCGGGGAGCTGTTTTTT.

To note about this clone: In the same sample, other DNA sequences code for this CDR3. This chain connects TRBV5-1 to TRBJ2-3; 9 bases agree with TRBD2. This CDR3 is built from 16 residues. Unmatched junction bases numbered 4, after V lost 2 bases and J lost 0 bases. In germline, CDR1 is SGHRS, CDR2 YFSETQ. The CDR3 DNA sequence: TGCGCCAGCAGCTTTAGCGGGGGTGCTAGCACAGATACGCAGTATTTT. This translates into CASSFSGGASTDTQYF.